This TCR beta chain derives from a study of T-cell reconstitution after alpha-beta-depleted transplantation in children. Germline V gives CDR1 GTSNPN, CDR2 SVGIG (reference sequence). V dropped 5 bases and J dropped 2 bases, with 12 bases sitting between them. CDR3 length: 13 amino acids. Unique molecular identifiers were used to barcode this TCRbeta library. TCRdb reprocessed the PCR reads via MiXCR and lists one record per CDR3 protein. This table holds roughly 300,000 distinct CDR3 sequences, roughly 11% found once. The study's findings and limits: Where some patients showed high TCRbeta diversity at day 60, it came from recipient T cells and thymic progenitors that had survived. One year post-transplant, T-cell counts and diversity were largely derived from T cells produced anew. About two months after transplant, alpha-beta T cells reportedly came from several hundred expanded graft clones.

Of note for this clonotype: Antigen: not known.

The gene calls are TRBV30 and TRBJ1-2; D remains unclear. The receptor was derived from a male patient aged 2 to 9 who had a stem cell transplant for chronic granulomatous disease, so the T cells may come from the graft donor. Specimen: peripheral blood, collected 180 days after TCRalphabeta/CD19-depleted stem cell transplant. This CDR3 is CAWGGSQNYGYTF. As DNA, the CDR3 is TGTGCCTGGGGAGGTAGTCAGAACTATGGCTACACCTTC.